This T cell receptor (beta chain) stems from a study of low-dose radiotherapy and immunotherapy resistance in tumors. Time point indicated: before trial treatment. J gave up 5 bases and V 6 bases, and 5 bases lay outside the gene matches. The CDR3 is 13 residues long. Alpha- and beta-chain coverage of first-strand cDNA came from TRAV- and TRBV-specific primers. Amplification, which lasted 20 PCR cycles, used a constant-region primer and V-primer adapter to amplify TCRs. Each CDR3 protein gets one entry after TCRdb re-called the reads with MiXCR. The sample comprises 35,000 to 50,000 distinct CDR3 sequences, roughly a third of which are singletons, and about 3.7% rests with the top ten.

The sample here was PBMCs, taken before treatment. The sequence derives from a male donor with gallbladder cancer. The V call is TRBV12-3 or TRBV12-4, the J call TRBJ2-5; TRBD1 matches at 8 bases. The CDR3 sequence: CASRDRVRETQYF. As DNA, the CDR3 is TGTGCCAGCAGGGACAGGGTCCGGGAGACCCAGTACTTC.